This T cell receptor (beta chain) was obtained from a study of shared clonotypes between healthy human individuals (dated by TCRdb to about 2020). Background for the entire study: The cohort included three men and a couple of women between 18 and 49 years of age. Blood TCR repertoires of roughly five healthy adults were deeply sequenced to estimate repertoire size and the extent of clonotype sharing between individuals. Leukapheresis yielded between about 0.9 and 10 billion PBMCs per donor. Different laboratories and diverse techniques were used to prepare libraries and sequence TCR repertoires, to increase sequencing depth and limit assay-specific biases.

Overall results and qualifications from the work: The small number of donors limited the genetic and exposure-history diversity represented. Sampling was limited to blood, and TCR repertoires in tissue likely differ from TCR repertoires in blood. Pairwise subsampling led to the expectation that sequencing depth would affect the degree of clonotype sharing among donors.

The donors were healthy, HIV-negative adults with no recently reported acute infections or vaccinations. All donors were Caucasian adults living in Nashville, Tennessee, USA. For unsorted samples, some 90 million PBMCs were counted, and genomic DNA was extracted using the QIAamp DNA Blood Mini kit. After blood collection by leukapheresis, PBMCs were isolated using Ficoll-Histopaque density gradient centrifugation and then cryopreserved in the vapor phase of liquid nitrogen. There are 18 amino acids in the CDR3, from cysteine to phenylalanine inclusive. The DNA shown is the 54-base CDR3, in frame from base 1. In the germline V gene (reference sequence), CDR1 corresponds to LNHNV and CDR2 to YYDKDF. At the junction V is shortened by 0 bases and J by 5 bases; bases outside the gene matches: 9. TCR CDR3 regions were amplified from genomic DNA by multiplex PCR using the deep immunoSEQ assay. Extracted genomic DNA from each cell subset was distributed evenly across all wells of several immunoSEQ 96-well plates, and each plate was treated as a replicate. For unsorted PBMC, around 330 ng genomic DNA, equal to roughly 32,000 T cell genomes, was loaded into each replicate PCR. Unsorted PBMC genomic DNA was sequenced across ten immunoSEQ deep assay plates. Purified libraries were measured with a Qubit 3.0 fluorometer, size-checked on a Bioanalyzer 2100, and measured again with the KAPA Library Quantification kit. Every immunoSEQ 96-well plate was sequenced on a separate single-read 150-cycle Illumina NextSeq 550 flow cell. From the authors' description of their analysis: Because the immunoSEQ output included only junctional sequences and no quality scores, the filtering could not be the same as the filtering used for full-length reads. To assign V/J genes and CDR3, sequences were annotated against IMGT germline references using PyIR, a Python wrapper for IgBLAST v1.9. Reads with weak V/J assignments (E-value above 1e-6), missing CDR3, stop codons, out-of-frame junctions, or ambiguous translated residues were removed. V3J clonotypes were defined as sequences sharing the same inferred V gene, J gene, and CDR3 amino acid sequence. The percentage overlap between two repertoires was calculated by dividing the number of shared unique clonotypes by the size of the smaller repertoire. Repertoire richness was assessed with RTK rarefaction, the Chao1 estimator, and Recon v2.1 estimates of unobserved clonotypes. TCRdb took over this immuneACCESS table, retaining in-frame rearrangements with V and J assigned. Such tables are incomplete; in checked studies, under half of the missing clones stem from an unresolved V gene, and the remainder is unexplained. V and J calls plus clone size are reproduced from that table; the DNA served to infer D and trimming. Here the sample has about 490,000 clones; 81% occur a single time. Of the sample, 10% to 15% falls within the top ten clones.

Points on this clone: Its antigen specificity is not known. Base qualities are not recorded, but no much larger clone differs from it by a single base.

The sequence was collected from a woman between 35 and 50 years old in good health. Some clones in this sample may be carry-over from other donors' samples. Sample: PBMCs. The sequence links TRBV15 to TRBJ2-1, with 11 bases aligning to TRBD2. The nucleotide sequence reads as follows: TGTGCCACCAGCAGAGAGGTGGTAGCGGGAGGGTGGGACAATGAGCAGTTCTTC. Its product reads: CATSREVVAGGWDNEQFF. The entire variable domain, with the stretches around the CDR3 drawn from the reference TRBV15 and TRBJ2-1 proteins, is DAMVIQNPRYQVTQFGKPVTLSCSQTLNHNVMYWYQQKSSQAPKLLFHYYDKDFNNEADTPDNFQSRRPNTSFCFLDIRSPGLGDTAMYLCATSREVVAGGWDNEQFFGPGTRLTVL.